A selection of T cell receptor beta chains follows, all from one sample in a study of cytomegalovirus exposure and HLA in healthy donors. Only in-frame clones appear in the TCRdb table, and some are missing; sequencing was by immunoSEQ multiplex PCR. The table includes approximately 160,000 clones, roughly 96% detected once. The sample comprised PBMCs. These receptors came from a woman aged 18 to 35 in good health and CMV-seronegative. CDR3s include the opening cysteine and the closing phenylalanine or tryptophan. A D gene is named only where the DNA matches it firmly. Only some rows state a clone size, as once, few, many or a class for expanded clones.

V gene	clone size	D gene	J gene	CDR3 protein	CDR3 DNA
TRBV7-2	.	.	TRBJ1-5	CASSVTGTSNQPQHF	TGTGCCAGCAGCGTCACGGGGACAAGCAATCAGCCCCAGCATTTT
TRBV6-5	once	.	TRBJ2-1	CASSYQGGLRNEQFF	TGTGCCAGCAGTTACCAGGGAGGTTTGAGGAATGAGCAGTTCTTC
TRBV6-5	few	TRBD1	TRBJ1-6	CASSYGNRGIRPLHF	TGTGCCAGCAGTTACGGTAACAGGGGAATCAGACCCCTCCACTTT
TRBV9	.	TRBD1	TRBJ2-5	CASSGGQGVQETQYF	TGTGCCAGCAGCGGTGGACAGGGCGTCCAAGAGACCCAGTACTTC
TRBV14	once	TRBD1	TRBJ1-2	CASSQWTGPNYGYTF	TGTGCCAGCAGCCAATGGACAGGGCCTAACTATGGCTACACCTTC
TRBV5-4	once	TRBD1	TRBJ2-7	CASSPDRGTYEQYF	TGTGCCAGCAGCCCGGACAGGGGGACCTACGAGCAGTACTTC
TRBV27	.	.	TRBJ1-6	CASSFYGLSSYNSPLHF	TGTGCCAGCAGTTTCTACGGACTGAGCTCCTATAATTCACCCCTCCACTTT
TRBV6-4	.	TRBD1	TRBJ1-1	CASSPGQGSTEAFF	TGTGCCAGCAGCCCGGGACAGGGAAGCACTGAAGCTTTCTTT
TRBV12-5	once	.	TRBJ2-2	CASGPTREYLGGELFF	TGTGCTAGTGGGCCAACTCGGGAGTATCTGGGCGGGGAGCTGTTTTTT
TRBV6-6	once	TRBD1	TRBJ1-1	CASSYVPRGLGTEAFF	TGTGCCAGCAGTTACGTTCCCAGGGGGCTTGGCACTGAAGCTTTCTTT
TRBV6-5	.	TRBD2	TRBJ2-3	CASRLVAGSTDTQYF	TGTGCCAGCAGGCTGGTAGCGGGGAGCACAGATACGCAGTATTTT
TRBV18	.	.	TRBJ2-5	CASSLAGPGETQYF	TGTGCCAGCTCACTGGCGGGACCTGGGGAGACCCAGTACTTC
TRBV9	.	.	TRBJ2-5	CASSSTTQETQYF	TGTGCCAGCAGCTCAACTACCCAAGAGACCCAGTACTTC
TRBV7-8	.	TRBD2	TRBJ2-5	CASSLVGTSGGATETQYF	TGTGCCAGCAGCTTAGTTGGGACTAGCGGGGGGGCCACCGAGACCCAGTACTTC
TRBV5-1	.	.	TRBJ2-1	CASSQDRSSYNEQFF	TGCGCCAGCAGCCAAGACAGGAGCTCCTACAATGAGCAGTTCTTC
TRBV7-2	.	.	TRBJ2-2	CASSLRQVNTGELFF	TGTGCCAGCAGCTTGAGACAGGTTAACACCGGGGAGCTGTTTTTT
TRBV5-6	.	.	TRBJ2-7	CASSPRSSGPYEQYF	TGTGCCAGCAGCCCCCGATCTTCAGGGCCCTACGAGCAGTACTTC
TRBV19	.	TRBD2	TRBJ2-1	CASSPRLAGGLSEQFF	TGTGCCAGTAGTCCCCGACTAGCGGGGGGATTAAGTGAGCAGTTCTTC
TRBV19	.	.	TRBJ1-1	CASSLGQTKNTEAFF	TGTGCCAGTAGTCTCGGACAGACCAAGAACACTGAAGCTTTCTTT
TRBV9	.	TRBD2	TRBJ2-2	CASSVGVAGGHTGELFF	TGTGCCAGCAGCGTAGGGGTAGCGGGGGGACATACCGGGGAGCTGTTTTTT
TRBV9	.	TRBD2	TRBJ2-5	CASSAIAGVQETQYF	TGTGCCAGCAGCGCGATAGCGGGGGTACAAGAGACCCAGTACTTC
TRBV19	.	.	TRBJ1-4	CASSPSGATNEKLFF	TGTGCCAGTAGTCCCAGCGGGGCAACTAATGAAAAACTGTTTTTT
TRBV6-5	once	.	TRBJ1-3	CASSMVGYGNTIYF	TGTGCCAGCAGTATGGTCGGGTACGGAAACACCATATATTTT
TRBV5-1	.	TRBD2	TRBJ2-3	CASSLYAGGSDTQYF	TGCGCCAGCAGCTTATATGCGGGGGGGTCAGATACGCAGTATTTT
TRBV5-1	once	.	TRBJ2-7	CASSLGAESYEQYF	TGCGCCAGCAGCTTGGGGGCAGAATCCTACGAGCAGTACTTC
TRBV9	.	.	TRBJ1-2	CASSVDGGPYGYTF	TGTGCCAGCAGCGTAGATGGGGGCCCCTATGGCTACACCTTC
TRBV6-1	.	.	TRBJ2-3	CASSAMAGASTDTQYF	TGTGCCAGCAGTGCTATGGCGGGGGCGAGCACAGATACGCAGTATTTT
TRBV7-8	.	.	TRBJ2-7	CASSLGGIPYF	TGTGCCAGCAGCTTGGGCGGGATTCCGTACTTC
TRBV27	.	.	TRBJ2-7	CASSSSTPKGDKYLYEQYF	TGTGCCAGCAGTTCCTCTACCCCGAAGGGGGATAAGTATTTATACGAGCAGTACTTC
TRBV29-1	.	TRBD1	TRBJ1-1	CSVDLQGAEAFF	TGCAGCGTTGACTTACAGGGGGCTGAAGCTTTCTTT
TRBV6-5	.	TRBD2	TRBJ2-1	CASRPGTSGYNEQFF	TGTGCCAGCAGACCCGGGACTAGCGGTTACAATGAGCAGTTCTTC
TRBV20-1	.	.	TRBJ2-3	CSATQGDTQYF	TGCAGTGCTACCCAGGGGGATACGCAGTATTTT
TRBV5-4	.	.	TRBJ1-2	CASSRDNTLPSYGYTF	TGTGCCAGCAGTCGGGACAACACGTTGCCGTCCTATGGCTACACCTTC
TRBV6-5	.	TRBD2	TRBJ2-3	CASSRLAGGTDTQYF	TGTGCCAGCAGCAGACTAGCGGGAGGCACAGATACGCAGTATTTT
TRBV2	.	.	TRBJ2-7	CASSELARPLEQYF	TGTGCCAGCAGTGAATTGGCTAGACCTCTAGAGCAGTACTTC
TRBV7-9	.	TRBD1	TRBJ2-7	CASSRTGSYEQYF	TGTGCCAGCAGCCGGACAGGGTCCTACGAGCAGTACTTC
TRBV30	.	.	TRBJ2-3	CAWKRGWTDTQYF	TGTGCCTGGAAGCGTGGTTGGACAGATACGCAGTATTTT
TRBV19	.	.	TRBJ1-6	CASSAREGNSPLHF	TGTGCCAGTAGTGCCAGGGAAGGGAATTCACCCCTCCACTTT
TRBV6-1	.	TRBD1	TRBJ2-5	CASSPLTGGKETQYF	TGTGCCAGCAGTCCCCTGACAGGGGGCAAGGAGACCCAGTACTTC
TRBV6-5	.	TRBD2	TRBJ2-7	CASSRLAGSSYEQYF	TGTGCCAGCAGTAGACTAGCGGGGTCCTCCTACGAGCAGTACTTC
TRBV2	.	TRBD1	TRBJ2-5	CARLGDRGETQYF	TGTGCCAGATTGGGCGACAGGGGAGAGACCCAGTACTTC
TRBV5-5	.	TRBD1	TRBJ1-1	CASSSQGAGNTEAFF	TGTGCCAGCAGCTCACAGGGGGCGGGGAACACTGAAGCTTTCTTT
TRBV5-1	.	.	TRBJ2-1	CASSLAPDSYNEQFF	TGCGCCAGCAGCTTGGCCCCGGACAGCTACAATGAGCAGTTCTTC
TRBV5-6	.	TRBD1	TRBJ1-4	CASSLYPGQGYEKLFF	TGTGCCAGCAGCTTGTATCCGGGACAGGGGTACGAAAAACTGTTTTTT
TRBV6-1	.	TRBD1	TRBJ2-1	CASKGAAAWEQFF	TGTGCCAGCAAGGGGGCCGCGGCCTGGGAGCAGTTCTTC
TRBV30	.	TRBD1	TRBJ1-4	CAWSVLWGRGQLNEKLFF	TGTGCCTGGAGTGTACTGTGGGGTAGGGGACAGCTTAATGAAAAACTGTTTTTT
TRBV6-5	.	.	TRBJ2-2	CASSYLGGIGELFF	TGTGCCAGCAGTTACTTAGGGGGAATCGGGGAGCTGTTTTTT
TRBV12-5	.	TRBD1	TRBJ2-7	CASGFVQGAVSSYEQYF	TGTGCTAGTGGTTTTGTACAGGGGGCCGTCAGCTCCTACGAGCAGTACTTC
TRBV19	.	.	TRBJ1-5	CASSVGGNSNQPQHF	TGTGCCAGTAGTGTTGGGGGCAATAGCAATCAGCCCCAGCATTTT
TRBV28	.	TRBD1	TRBJ1-2	CASSLWDRVHGYTF	TGTGCCAGCAGCCTTTGGGACAGGGTACATGGCTACACCTTC
TRBV5-6	.	TRBD2	TRBJ2-3	CASSFFSGGADTQYF	TGTGCCAGCAGCTTTTTTAGCGGGGGGGCAGATACGCAGTATTTT
TRBV19	.	TRBD1	TRBJ1-1	CASSSPGQGARTEAFF	TGTGCCAGTAGTTCCCCAGGACAGGGGGCTCGGACTGAAGCTTTCTTT
TRBV4-3	.	TRBD1	TRBJ1-1	CASSQDLPGQGARSEAFF	TGCGCCAGCAGCCAAGATCTGCCGGGACAGGGGGCAAGATCTGAAGCTTTCTTT
TRBV7-2	.	TRBD1	TRBJ1-4	CASSSRGQGDEKLFF	TGTGCCAGCAGCTCCAGGGGGCAGGGGGATGAAAAACTGTTTTTT
TRBV28	.	TRBD1	TRBJ1-2	CANRSPQGGSGYTF	TGTGCTAACCGGTCCCCTCAAGGGGGCAGTGGCTACACCTTC
TRBV6-5	.	TRBD1	TRBJ1-3	CASRRGQGGGTIYF	TGTGCCAGCAGAAGGGGACAGGGAGGCGGCACCATATATTTT
TRBV30	.	.	TRBJ1-1	CAWTALGGNTEAFF	TGTGCCTGGACGGCGTTGGGGGGGAACACTGAAGCTTTCTTT
TRBV2	.	TRBD1	TRBJ2-7	CATTRGLGYEQYF	TGTGCCACCACTAGGGGGCTGGGCTACGAGCAGTACTTC